The present T cell receptor beta chain was sequenced within a study of T cells in Graves' hyperthyroidism and ophthalmopathy. RNA transcripts gave rise to amplified TCR beta CDR3 regions. The TCR CDR3 was amplified in a first-round RT-PCR using the HTBI primer set. TCRdb analysed the multiplex PCR reads with MiXCR anew, one entry per CDR3 protein. The sample carries hundreds of thousands of distinct CDR3 sequences, about 17% recorded once. General observations from the study: Separation of ophthalmopathy from stable hyperthyroidism was achieved by a 13 V-J model. Ophthalmopathy prediction by the model preceded onset by a median about 6 months.

About this clonotype itself: Its antigen is unidentified.

Newly diagnosed hyperthyroidism, duration under 2 months, in patients aged 18 to 65. Source material for PBMCs was 10 ml fresh peripheral blood. The clonotype comes from a man in his forties with Graves' hyperthyroidism. Sequenced input: blood.

The CDR3 DNA is TGTGCCAGCAGCTTGGGGAGCGAAGCTTTCTTT. This gives the protein CASSLGSEAFF. This rearrangement joins TRBV11-2 to TRBJ1-1; D is ambiguous. Germline lookup yields CDR1 SGHAT and CDR2 FQNNGV. V was cut by 3 bases and J by 8 bases, with 7 bases left in between. The CDR3 runs to 11 residues.